This TCR beta chain comes out of a study of regulatory T cells in long-lasting Graves disease. Arm-PCR with iRepertoire HTBI primers amplified the CDR3 regions for these TCR beta libraries. TCRdb fed the multiplex PCR reads into MiXCR, producing one record per CDR3 protein. The repertoire has some 600,000 distinct CDR3 sequences, roughly 16% of them found once; the top ten carry around 12%. Time point meaning: newly diagnosed GD, antithyroid drugs for less than 3 months. RNA isolated from PBMCs was used to make the TCR library. Per germline, CDR1 SNHLY and CDR2 FYNNEI. With 6 bases removed from V and 0 bases from J, the gap between germline ends came to 8 bases. The CDR3 has 13 residues. The data also belong to a second study, concerning T cells in Graves' hyperthyroidism and ophthalmopathy.

Material: peripheral blood mononuclear cells (PBMCs), obtained at new diagnosis, from a patient treated with antithyroid drugs. The clonotype originates from a young man with Graves disease. This chain joins TRBV2 and TRBJ1-2; no reliable D call. CDR3 amino acids: CASRETTNYGYTF. The DNA for the CDR3 is TGTGCCAGCAGGGAAACAACTAACTATGGCTACACCTTC.